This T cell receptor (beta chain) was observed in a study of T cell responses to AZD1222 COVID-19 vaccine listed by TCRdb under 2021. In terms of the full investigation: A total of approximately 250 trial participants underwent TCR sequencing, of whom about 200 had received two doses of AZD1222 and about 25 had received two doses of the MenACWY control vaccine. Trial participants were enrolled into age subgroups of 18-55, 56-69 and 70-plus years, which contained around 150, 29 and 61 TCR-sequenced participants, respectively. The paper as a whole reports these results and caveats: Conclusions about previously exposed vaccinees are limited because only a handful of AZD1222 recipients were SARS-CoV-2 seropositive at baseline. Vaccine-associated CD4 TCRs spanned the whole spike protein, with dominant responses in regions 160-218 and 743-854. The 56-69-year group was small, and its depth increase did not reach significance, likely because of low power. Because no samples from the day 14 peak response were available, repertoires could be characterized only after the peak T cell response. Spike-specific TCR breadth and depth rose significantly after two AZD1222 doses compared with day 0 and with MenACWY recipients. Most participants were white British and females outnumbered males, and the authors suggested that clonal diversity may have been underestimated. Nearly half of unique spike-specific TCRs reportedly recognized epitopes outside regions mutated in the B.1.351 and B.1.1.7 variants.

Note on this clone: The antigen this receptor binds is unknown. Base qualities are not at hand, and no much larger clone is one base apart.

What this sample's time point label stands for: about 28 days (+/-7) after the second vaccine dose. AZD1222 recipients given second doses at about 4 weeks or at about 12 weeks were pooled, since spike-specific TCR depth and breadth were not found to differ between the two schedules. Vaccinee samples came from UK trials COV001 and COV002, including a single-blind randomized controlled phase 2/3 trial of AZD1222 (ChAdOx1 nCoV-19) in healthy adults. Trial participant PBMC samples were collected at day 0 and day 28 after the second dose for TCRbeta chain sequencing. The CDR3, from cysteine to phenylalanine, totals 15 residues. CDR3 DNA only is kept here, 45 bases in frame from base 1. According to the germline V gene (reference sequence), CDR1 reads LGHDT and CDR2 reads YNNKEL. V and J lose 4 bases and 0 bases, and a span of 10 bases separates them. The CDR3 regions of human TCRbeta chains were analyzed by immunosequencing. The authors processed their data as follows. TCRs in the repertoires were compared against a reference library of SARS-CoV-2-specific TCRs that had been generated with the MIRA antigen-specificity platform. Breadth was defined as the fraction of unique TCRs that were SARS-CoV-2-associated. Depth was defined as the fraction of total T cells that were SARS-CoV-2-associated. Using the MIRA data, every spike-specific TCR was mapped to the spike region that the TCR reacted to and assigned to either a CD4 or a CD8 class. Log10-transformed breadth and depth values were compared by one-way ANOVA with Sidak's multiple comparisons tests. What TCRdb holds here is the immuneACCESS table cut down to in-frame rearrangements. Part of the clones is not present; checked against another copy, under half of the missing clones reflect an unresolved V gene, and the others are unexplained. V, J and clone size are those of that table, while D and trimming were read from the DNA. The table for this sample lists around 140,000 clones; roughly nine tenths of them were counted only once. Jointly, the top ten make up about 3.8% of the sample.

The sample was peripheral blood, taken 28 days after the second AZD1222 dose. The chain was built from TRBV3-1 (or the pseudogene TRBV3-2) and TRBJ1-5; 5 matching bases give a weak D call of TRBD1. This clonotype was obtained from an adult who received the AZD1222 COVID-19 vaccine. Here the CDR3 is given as CASSRGGFSNQPQHF. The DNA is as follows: TGTGCCAGCAGCCGGGGGGGGTTTAGCAATCAGCCCCAGCATTTT.